This T cell receptor (beta chain) was sequenced for a study of blood T cells in healthy people across ages. V shed 4 bases, J shed 7 bases, and the junction held 5 bases outside the gene matches. CDR3 length: 13 amino acids. Germline V gene sequence: CDR1 DFQATT, CDR2 SNEGSKA (reference sequence). Samples had at least 7 million PBMCs isolated from them. Together with a sample-barcoded 5' primer, a J-beta primer mix was included in a second PCR lasting about 7 to 12 cycles. TCRdb reprocessed the 5' RACE reads via MiXCR and lists one record per CDR3 protein. The sample shows about 800,000 distinct CDR3 sequences, approximately 25% of them seen only once. These same data were also listed under a study on T cells of mothers and their children. That work states: There were over 9.5 million TCR beta CDR3 reads from each mother and about 3 million from each child.

V gene TRBV20-1 combines with J gene TRBJ2-2; 8 bases align to TRBD2. The sequence derives from a boy between 10 and 17 years old in good health. Sequencing input: blood. CDR3 residues: CSATTSEVGELFF. The DNA for the CDR3 is TGCAGTGCTACGACTAGCGAGGTCGGGGAGCTGTTTTTT.